The rows below give T cell receptor beta chains drawn from one sample of a study of human T cells and chemical hapten exposure. TCRdb fed the RACE reads into MiXCR, producing one record per CDR3 protein. The sample includes some 110,000 distinct CDR3 sequences, 12% of them seen just once. The sample here was whole blood, taken in connection with sensitization to the hapten diphenylcyclopropenone (DPC). These receptors were collected from a woman between 45 and 65 years old with alopecia areata. Some clones in this sample may be carry-over from other donors' samples. Both conserved end residues are part of each CDR3. D genes are given only for firm matches. Clone size is not always given. Where it is, it says once, few, many or a class for expanded clones.

>TRBV28|TRBJ1-2|NA|NA
TGTGCCAGCAGTTCAAGGGGCTACTATGGCTACACCTTC
CASSSRGYYGYTF
>TRBV9|TRBJ2-3|NA|NA
TGTGCCAGCAGCGTAGGAGGCAGAAGCACAGATACGCAGTATTTT
CASSVGGRSTDTQYF
>TRBV10-1|TRBJ2-5|few|NA
TGCGCCAGCAGTGAGTCGGGGGGCAGGGAGACCCAGTACTTC
CASSESGGRETQYF
>TRBV20-1|TRBJ2-1|NA|TRBD1
TGCAGTGCTGCCCGGACAGGGAGCTCCTACAATGAGCAGTTCTTC
CSAARTGSSYNEQFF
>TRBV27|TRBJ2-5|NA|TRBD1
TGTGCCAGCCGACCGGGACAGCAAGAGACCCAGTACTTC
CASRPGQQETQYF
>TRBV13|TRBJ1-2|NA|NA
TGTGCCAACAGCTTCGGACAGAACTATGGCTACACCTTC
CANSFGQNYGYTF
>TRBV5-1|TRBJ1-2|few|TRBD1
TGCGCCAGCAGGGAGGTCTTGGTTCTGACAGACAGGGACTATGGCTACACCTTC
CASREVLVLTDRDYGYTF
>TRBV11-2|TRBJ2-4|few|TRBD1
TGTGCCAGCAGCACTACAGGGACAGGAAACATTCAGTACTTC
CASSTTGTGNIQYF
>TRBV6-2/TRBV6-3|TRBJ1-1|many|NA
TGTGCCAGCAGTTACTCGAATTTTCAGGGGAGGACTGAAGCTTTCTTT
CASSYSNFQGRTEAFF
>TRBV7-6|TRBJ2-2|few|TRBD1
TGTGCCAGCAGCCCTCGGACAGGGAGCACCGGGGAGCTGTTTTTT
CASSPRTGSTGELFF
>TRBV29-1|TRBJ2-3|few|NA
TGCAGCGTTGCGAGGGGAGCCACAGATACGCAGTATTTT
CSVARGATDTQYF
>TRBV10-1|TRBJ2-4|few|TRBD2
TGCGCCAGCAGTGATTGTACTAGCGGGACTTCCTTAGCCAAAAACATTCAGTACTTC
CASSDCTSGTSLAKNIQYF
>TRBV21-1|TRBJ1-5|few|NA
TGTGCCAGCAGCCACCGTTTACAGGTGAATAGCAATCAGCCCCAGCATTTT
CASSHRLQVNSNQPQHF
>TRBV29-1|TRBJ1-1|few|NA
TGCAGCGTTGGCCCAAACACTGAAGCTTTCTTT
CSVGPNTEAFF
>TRBV5-1|TRBJ1-5|many|TRBD1
TGCGCCAGCAGCCTGGGACAGTTTAGCAATCAGCCCCAGCATTTT
CASSLGQFSNQPQHF
>TRBV28|TRBJ1-1|few|TRBD1
TGTGCCAGCAGTGTGACAGGGACTGAAGCTTTCTTT
CASSVTGTEAFF
>TRBV20-1|TRBJ1-5|few|NA
TGCAGTGCTAGACCCCCCGTCGGTAGAGGCAATCAGCCCCAGCATTTT
CSARPPVGRGNQPQHF
>TRBV11-2|TRBJ2-7|NA|NA
TGTGCCAGCAGCGAAGGATCCGGGACCCCCTACGAGCAGTACTTC
CASSEGSGTPYEQYF
>TRBV12-3/TRBV12-4|TRBJ1-6|few|NA
TGTGCCAGCAGTTCGTCACAATATTCACCCCTCCACTTT
CASSSSQYSPLHF
>TRBV19|TRBJ2-1|few|NA
TGTGCCAGTAGTTGGGGACAAAAAAATGAGCAGTTCTTC
CASSWGQKNEQFF
>TRBV7-9|TRBJ2-7|NA|NA
TGTGCCAGCAGCCCCGGGACCCACCCAAAGAAGCAGTACTTC
CASSPGTHPKKQYF
>TRBV29-1|TRBJ2-7|NA|NA
TGCAGCGTTGTTGGGAGGACATCTGTTTTGCAGTACTTC
CSVVGRTSVLQYF
>TRBV12-2|TRBJ2-7|few|NA
TGTGCAAGTCGCTCTTCCCTAGGCGAGCAGTACTTC
CASRSSLGEQYF
>TRBV2|TRBJ2-5|NA|NA
TGTGCCAGCAGTGGAATAGAAGAGACCCAGTACTTC
CASSGIEETQYF
>TRBV18|TRBJ2-3|NA|NA
TGTGCCAGCTCACCACCCGGGAGCGCAGATACGCAGTATTTT
CASSPPGSADTQYF
>TRBV11-3|TRBJ2-2|many|NA
TGTGCCAGCAGCTTAGGGGGGCCCCGCACCGGGGAGCTGTTTTTT
CASSLGGPRTGELFF
>TRBV25-1|TRBJ2-7|NA|NA
TGTGCCAGCAGGGAGGTTCCAACCGAGCAGTACTTC
CASREVPTEQYF
>TRBV10-3|TRBJ1-6|once|NA
TGTGCCATCAGGAACGAAGATTCACCCCTCCACTTT
CAIRNEDSPLHF
>TRBV7-9|TRBJ1-2|few|NA
TGTGCCAGCAGCTTAGAGGTCCAGGGACGAGGCTACACCTTC
CASSLEVQGRGYTF
>TRBV28|TRBJ2-5|NA|NA
TGTGCCAGCAGTTCGCTACAGGGAGGGGGCCAAGAGACCCAGTACTTC
CASSSLQGGGQETQYF
>TRBV6-1|TRBJ1-2|NA|NA
TGTGCCAGCAGTGAAAGGACGGATTATGGCTACACCTTC
CASSERTDYGYTF
>TRBV7-8|TRBJ1-6|few|NA
TGTGCCAGCAGCGTAGGACGGCTAAGCTCCTATAATTCACCCCTCCACTTT
CASSVGRLSSYNSPLHF
>TRBV29-1|TRBJ1-2|many|TRBD1
TGCAGCGTTGTTCCGGGACAGGGTGTGGGTAACTATGGCTACACCTTC
CSVVPGQGVGNYGYTF
>TRBV6-1|TRBJ2-3|NA|NA
TGTGCCAGCACACTCACCAGAGGGACAGATACGCAGTATTTT
CASTLTRGTDTQYF
>TRBV27|TRBJ1-6|NA|NA
TGTGCCAGCAGTTTGGTCAGGGTCGGATCACCCCTCCACTTT
CASSLVRVGSPLHF
>TRBV20-1|TRBJ2-1|NA|NA
TGCAGTGCTAGCTCCCCAAATGGGGGTGACAATGAGCAGTTCTTC
CSASSPNGGDNEQFF
>TRBV12-3/TRBV12-4|TRBJ1-2|many|NA
TGTGCCAGCAGCCCCCCGGACAGATCGGCAGGCTACACCTTC
CASSPPDRSAGYTF
>TRBV3-1|TRBJ1-1|NA|NA
TGTGCCAGCAGCCGTGAGACTGAAGCTTTCTTT
CASSRETEAFF
>TRBV28|TRBJ1-3|NA|NA
TGTGCCAGCAGTCCTCCTTATTATGGAAACACCATATATTTT
CASSPPYYGNTIYF
>TRBV7-2|TRBJ2-5|few|NA
TGTGCCAGCAGCTTAGCAGGACCCGTGGAGACCCAGTACTTC
CASSLAGPVETQYF
>TRBV4-1|TRBJ2-7|many|NA
TGCGCCAGCAGCCGCACCGGGACCTCAAGGGGCGAGCAGTACTTC
CASSRTGTSRGEQYF
>TRBV18|TRBJ2-7|few|NA
TGTGCCAGCTCACCTACTCAGCCGGGCGAGCAGTACTTC
CASSPTQPGEQYF
>TRBV6-6|TRBJ1-5|NA|NA
TGTGCCAGCAGTTACCCGGAGTCATATAGCAATCAGCCCCAGCATTTT
CASSYPESYSNQPQHF
>TRBV18|TRBJ2-1|few|TRBD2
TGTGCCAGCTCACCGGGACTAGCGGGAGGCAATGAGCAGTTCTTC
CASSPGLAGGNEQFF
>TRBV28|TRBJ1-4|NA|TRBD1
TGTGCCAGCAGCCAGACAGGGTTGAGTGAAAAACTGTTTTTT
CASSQTGLSEKLFF
>TRBV3-1|TRBJ2-7|NA|NA
TGTGCCAGCAGCCTACTAGCTAGGTCCTACGAGCAGTACTTC
CASSLLARSYEQYF
>TRBV2|TRBJ2-4|many|NA
TGTGCCAGCAGTCGACGCTTCGACATTCAGTACTTC
CASSRRFDIQYF
>TRBV6-5|TRBJ2-3|many|TRBD2
TGTGCCAGCAGTTACTCTAGTCTAGCGGGGGCTCCAGATACGCAGTATTTT
CASSYSSLAGAPDTQYF
>TRBV20-1|TRBJ2-3|few|NA
TGCAGTGCCCGGCTAGGGGGGGCCCGCACAGATACGCAGTATTTT
CSARLGGARTDTQYF
>TRBV5-1|TRBJ1-5|few|NA
TGCGCCAGCAGCCCGGGGACCCTCAATCAGCCCCAGCATTTT
CASSPGTLNQPQHF
>TRBV4-2|TRBJ2-2|NA|NA
TGTGCCAGCAGCCAAGATCCAAGGGACGCGAACACCGGGGAGCTGTTTTTT
CASSQDPRDANTGELFF
>TRBV3-1|TRBJ1-1|few|NA
TGTGCCAGCAGCCAAGAGTGGTGGACTGAAGCTTTCTTT
CASSQEWWTEAFF
>TRBV27|TRBJ1-6|many|NA
TGTGCCAGCAGCCCGGGGGGTTTACTCAATTCACCCCTCCACTTT
CASSPGGLLNSPLHF
>TRBV7-8|TRBJ2-3|few|NA
TGTGCCAGCAGCCTGCTTGCGGGTACAGATACGCAGTATTTT
CASSLLAGTDTQYF
>TRBV28|TRBJ2-7|NA|TRBD2
TGTGCCAGTCGACTTAGCGGGAGCTCCTACGAGCAGTACTTC
CASRLSGSSYEQYF
>TRBV5-5|TRBJ2-7|few|TRBD1
TGTGCCAGCAGCTTGAGCCGACAGGGCGAGTACTTC
CASSLSRQGEYF
>TRBV13|TRBJ1-5|many|NA
TGTGCCAGCAGCTTATCTGCCAGGGGCAATCAGCCCCAGCATTTT
CASSLSARGNQPQHF